This TCR beta chain was documented in a study of post-analysis software for immune sequencing data. Study context: Disease courses included relapsing-remitting, secondary progressive and progressive-relapsing multiple sclerosis. Study conclusions and caveats: When patients were compared with controls, about 5 TRBV segments were more frequent, TRBV5-6, TRBV5-1 and TRBV20-1 among them. Significantly decreased normalized Chao1 diversity was recorded for multiple sclerosis patients relative to controls.

Unique molecular identifiers were built into the TCR beta cDNA libraries. Around 500,000 cDNA molecules were obtained from approximately 0.91 to 9.4 million T cells. TCRdb re-derived calls from the PCR reads in MiXCR, one entry per CDR3 protein. There are some 690,000 distinct CDR3 sequences in the sample; 30% occur only once, and 0.56% lies in the top ten. This clonotype was recorded a few times. What it binds is not known. V shed 0 bases and J shed 0 bases, with 9 bases lying between them. The CDR3 runs 15 residues. Looked up from germline, CDR1 is MNHEY and CDR2 is SMNVEV (reference sequence). The chain has TRBV27 and TRBJ2-7; no clear D. This receptor was obtained from a girl between 5 and 17 years old with multiple sclerosis. Sequencing input: blood. The CDR3 sequence: CASSLSWANSYEQYF. In nucleotides, the CDR3 is TGTGCCAGCAGTTTATCATGGGCCAACTCCTACGAGCAGTACTTC.